This T cell receptor (beta chain) came from a study of tumor-infiltrating lymphocytes in oesophageal squamous cell carcinoma. V lost 5 bases and J lost 7; bases outside the gene matches: 13. The CDR3 extends over 16 amino acids. TCRdb analysed the PCR reads with MiXCR anew, one entry per CDR3 protein. The sample includes some 16,000 distinct CDR3 sequences, roughly 55% of them seen just once. The chain employs TRBV12-3 or TRBV12-4 and TRBJ2-2; the match to TRBD1 covers 7 bases. Source material: esophageal tumor tissue. This sequence was found in a male donor with esophageal squamous cell carcinoma. CDR3 sequence reads: CASSLNAGTEDGELFF. CDR3 in DNA: TGTGCCAGCAGTCTCAATGCAGGGACAGAGGACGGGGAGCTGTTTTTT.